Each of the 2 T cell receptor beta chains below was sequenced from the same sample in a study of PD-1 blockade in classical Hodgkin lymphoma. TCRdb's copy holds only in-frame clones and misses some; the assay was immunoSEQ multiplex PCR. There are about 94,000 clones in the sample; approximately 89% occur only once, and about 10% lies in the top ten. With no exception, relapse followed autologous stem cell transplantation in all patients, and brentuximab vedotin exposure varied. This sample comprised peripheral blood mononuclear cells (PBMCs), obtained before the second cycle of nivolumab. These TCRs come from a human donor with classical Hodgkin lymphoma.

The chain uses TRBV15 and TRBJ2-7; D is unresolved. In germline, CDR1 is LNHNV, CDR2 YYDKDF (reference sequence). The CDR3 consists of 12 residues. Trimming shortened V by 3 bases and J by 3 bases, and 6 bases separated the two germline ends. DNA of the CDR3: TGTGCCACCAGCAGTGATAGCTACGAGCAGTACTTC. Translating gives CATSSDSYEQYF. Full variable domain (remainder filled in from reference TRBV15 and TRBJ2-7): DAMVIQNPRYQVTQFGKPVTLSCSQTLNHNVMYWYQQKSSQAPKLLFHYYDKDFNNEADTPDNFQSRRPNTSFCFLDIRSPGLGDTAMYLCATSSDSYEQYFGPGTRLTVT.

The CDR3 nucleotides are TGCGCCAGCAGAGACAGTGCTGGGGCCAACGTCCTGACTTTC. As protein: CASRDSAGANVLTF. The chain carries TRBV5-1 and TRBJ2-6, with D perhaps matching TRBD1 (5 bases). The V end was cut by 5 bases, the J end by 2 bases, with 8 bases between. The CDR3 is 14 amino acids. Germline V gives CDR1 SGHRS, CDR2 YFSETQ.